The 19 T cell receptor beta chains in this list originate from one sample, sequenced in a study of T cell changes during pregnancy in multiple sclerosis. Clones were sequenced by immunoSEQ multiplex PCR, and TCRdb holds only the in-frame ones, with some missing. Of some 38,000 clones in the sample, 85% to 95% are singletons; the top ten hold about 0.4%. The sequencing here drew on CD4+ T cells from peripheral blood mononuclear cells, taken after pregnancy. Receptor source: a female donor in good health, enrolled as a control in a pregnancy study.

This clone was observed once. The rearrangement joins TRBV29-1 to TRBJ2-2; 8 nucleotides match TRBD1. The CDR3 totals 15 residues. The trim removed 6 bases at V and 3 bases at J, leaving 9 bases unmatched. CDR1 and CDR2 (germline): SQVTM, ANQGSEA. Here the CDR3 reads CSVHDRGRYTGELFF. DNA of the CDR3: TGCAGCGTCCATGACAGGGGTCGGTACACCGGGGAGCTGTTTTTT.

This chain joins TRBV11-3 and TRBJ2-3; D gene ambiguous. The V and J ends lost 3 bases and 4 bases respectively, with 2 bases between them. Germline CDR1 and CDR2: SGHNT and YENEEA. The CDR3 extends over 11 amino acids. CDR3 coding DNA: TGTGCCAGCAGCTTCGCAGATACGCAGTATTTT. Protein: CASSFADTQYF.

The chain uses TRBV19 and TRBJ2-3; D gene ambiguous. The length of the CDR3 is 12 residues. Germline V lookup: CDR1 LNHDA, CDR2 SQIVND (reference sequence). The ends were cut back, 5 bases at V and 0 bases at J, with 3 bases in the middle. CDR3 region: CASSPSTDTQYF. The CDR3 bases are TGTGCCAGTAGTCCGAGCACAGATACGCAGTATTTT. The whole variable domain, filled in from reference TRBV19 and TRBJ2-3, reads DGGITQSPKYLFRKEGQNVTLSCEQNLNHDAMYWYRQDPGQGLRLIYYSQIVNDFQKGDIAEGYSVSREKKESFPLTVTSAQKNPTAFYLCASSPSTDTQYFGPGTRLTVL.

Comment on this clone: At one end the junction does not follow the germline gene, possibly because of a read error. This chain joins TRBV7-2 and TRBJ2-3, with 9 bases matching TRBD2. Per the germline V gene, CDR1 is SGHTA and CDR2 is FQGNSA. The CDR3 totals 15 residues. CDR3 amino acids: CASSSTGTSKDTQYF. The CDR3 bases are TGTGCCAGCAGCTCCACCGGGACTAGCAAAGATACGCAGTATTTT.

The chain is built from TRBV6-5 and TRBJ2-3; TRBD2 agrees at 11 bases. Germline CDR1 reads MNHEY; CDR2 reads SVGAGI. The CDR3 loop spans 14 amino acids. With 5 bases clipped from V and 3 bases from J, the junction kept 1 base outside the gene matches. CDR3 protein: CASSLAGGTDTQYF. The CDR3 bases are TGTGCCAGCAGTCTAGCGGGAGGAACAGATACGCAGTATTTT.

The genes are TRBV4-3 and TRBJ2-1, with 7 bases fitting TRBD2. CDR3 length: 16 residues. Germline assignment: CDR1 LGHNA and CDR2 YSLEER. J was trimmed by 7 bases and V by 2 bases; bases with no gene match: 11. Here the CDR3 DNA reads TGCGCCAGCAGCCAACTCCCGAGCTTGGGGGGGAATGAGCAGTTCTTC. It translates to CASSQLPSLGGNEQFF.

The chain couples TRBV9 to TRBJ2-7; 9 bases map to TRBD2. Germline CDR1 reads SGDLS; CDR2 reads YYNGEE. The CDR3 sequence is 14 residues long. V shed 0 bases and J 2 bases; nucleotides not matched to a gene: 0. The DNA of the CDR3 is TGTGCCAGCAGCGTAGGACTAGCGGCCTACGAGCAGTACTTC. Its protein is CASSVGLAAYEQYF.

This chain links TRBV7-2 with TRBJ2-5; D is perhaps TRBD2 (5 bases). The ends were cut back, 4 bases at V and 5 bases at J, with 8 bases in the middle. The V gene's germline CDR1 is SGHTA and CDR2 FQGNSA. The length of the CDR3 is 12 residues. The CDR3 DNA follows: TGTGCCAGCAGCTCGGGGTGGGAGACCCAGTACTTC. It specifies CASSSGWETQYF.

The chain links TRBV25-1 to TRBJ1-1; D perhaps matches TRBD1 (5 bases). Germline assignment: CDR1 MGHDK and CDR2 SYGVNS. This CDR3 has 14 amino acids. Deletions cut 6 bases from V and 4 bases from J, with 15 bases between. The CDR3 DNA is TGTGCCAGCAGCATAGACCCGGGGGGCACTGAAGCTTTCTTT. It translates to CASSIDPGGTEAFF. The complete variable domain, with remaining parts taken from reference TRBV25-1 and TRBJ1-1, reads EADIYQTPRYLVIGTGKKITLECSQTMGHDKMYWYQQDPGMELHLIHYSYGVNSTEKGDLSSESTVSRIRTEHFPLTLESARPSHTSQYLCASSIDPGGTEAFFGQGTRLTVV.

The CDR3, as DNA: TGTGCCAGCAGTTACAAAAGACAAGCGAACACCGGGGAGCTGTTTTTT. Protein product: CASSYKRQANTGELFF. The J gene is TRBJ2-2, the V gene TRBV27; D not certain. This CDR3 is built from 16 residues. Germline V gene lookup returns CDR1 MNHEY and CDR2 SMNVEV (reference sequence). The germline V and J ends were trimmed by 4 bases and 0 bases, with 12 bases remaining between them.

The rearrangement joins TRBV4-1 to TRBJ2-2; 9 bases map to TRBD2. The junction had 9 bases not matched to a gene; V was cut back by 3 bases and J by 1 base. Germline V gives CDR1 MGHRA, CDR2 YSYEKL. The CDR3 spans 18 residues. The CDR3 nucleotides read TGCGCCAGCAGCCAGGCTCCCCTAGCGGGGAAGAACACCGGGGAGCTGTTTTTT. Protein: CASSQAPLAGKNTGELFF.

As DNA, the CDR3 is TGTGCCTGGAGGGGCGGACTACGTTCTCCCTACGAGCAGTACTTC. Protein: CAWRGGLRSPYEQYF. This chain connects TRBV30 to TRBJ2-7, with D possibly being TRBD2 (6 bases). The V gene lost 3 bases and the J gene lost 2 bases, with 17 bases spanning the gap. Per germline, CDR1 GTSNPN and CDR2 SVGIG (reference sequence). This CDR3 has 15 residues.

The V and J genes are TRBV30 and TRBJ1-2, with D unresolved. The V end was cut by 0 bases, the J end by 1 base, with 6 bases between. The CDR3 is made up of 13 amino acids. The germline CDR1 and CDR2 sequences are GTSNPN and SVGIG (reference sequence). In DNA form, the CDR3 reads TGTGCCTGGAGTGTGACACGTAACTATGGCTACACCTTC. It yields the protein CAWSVTRNYGYTF.

V gene TRBV5-6 combines with J gene TRBJ2-2, with D perhaps TRBD2 (5 bases). V lost 3 bases and J 5 bases, leaving 20 bases between the germline ends. CDR3 length: 17 residues. The germline gives CDR1 SGHDT, CDR2 YYEEEE. The CDR3 sequence is CASSWMEALSGTGELFF. DNA of the CDR3: TGTGCCAGCAGCTGGATGGAGGCCCTCTCGGGTACCGGGGAGCTGTTTTTT. The entire variable domain, with the rest obtained from reference TRBV5-6 and TRBJ2-2, is as follows: DAGVTQSPTHLIKTRGQQVTLRCSPKSGHDTVSWYQQALGQGPQFIFQYYEEEERQRGNFPDRFSGHQFPNYSSELNVNALLLGDSALYLCASSWMEALSGTGELFFGEGSRLTVL.

The chain is built from TRBV14 and TRBJ2-7, with TRBD2 identical over 9 bases. The CDR3 sequence is 16 residues long. Per germline, CDR1 SGHDN and CDR2 FVKESK. Trimming took 3 bases from V and 4 from J; bases not matched to a gene: 10. The CDR3 DNA reads as TGTGCCAGCAGCCATAACGGAGCGGGGGGTAAATACGAGCAGTACTTC. This gives the protein CASSHNGAGGKYEQYF.

The chain links TRBV6-1 to TRBJ2-7; 11 bases are shared with TRBD1. The CDR3 contains 15 residues. The germline CDR1 and CDR2 sequences are MNHNS and SASEGT. Trimming took 4 bases from V and 3 from J; bases not matched to a gene: 5. The CDR3 DNA follows: TGTGCCAGCAGTGTATCCGGGACAGGGGGCTACGAGCAGTACTTC. Amino acid sequence: CASSVSGTGGYEQYF.

The rearrangement joins TRBV2 to TRBJ1-4; D is perhaps TRBD1 (6 bases). V dropped 7 bases and J dropped 0 bases, with 12 bases sitting between them. The CDR3 is 15 amino acids. Germline CDR1 is SNHLY and CDR2 is FYNNEI. The CDR3 DNA sequence: TGTGCCAGCAAGGCAGGGGCGACAACTAATGAAAAACTGTTTTTT. As protein: CASKAGATTNEKLFF.

This clone was counted only a few times. This chain links TRBV5-1 with TRBJ2-2, with 10 nucleotides matching TRBD2. CDR3 size: 15 residues. Trimming took 4 bases from V and 3 from J; bases not matched to a gene: 3. Germline values: CDR1 SGHRS, CDR2 YFSETQ. Here the CDR3 reads CASSAGTSDTGELFF. CDR3 nucleotide sequence: TGCGCCAGCAGCGCCGGGACTAGCGACACCGGGGAGCTGTTTTTT.

This clone was seen once. The chain carries TRBV5-6 and TRBJ1-1; 7 bases are shared with TRBD1. The CDR3 sequence is 15 residues long. CDR1 is SGHDT and CDR2 is YYEEEE in the germline V gene. V gave up 4 bases and J gave up 6 bases; unmatched junction bases: 12. Written as DNA, the CDR3 is TGTGCCAGCAGCCCTCCGACAGGGAGGAGAGCTGAAGCTTTCTTT. It is translated as CASSPPTGRRAEAFF.